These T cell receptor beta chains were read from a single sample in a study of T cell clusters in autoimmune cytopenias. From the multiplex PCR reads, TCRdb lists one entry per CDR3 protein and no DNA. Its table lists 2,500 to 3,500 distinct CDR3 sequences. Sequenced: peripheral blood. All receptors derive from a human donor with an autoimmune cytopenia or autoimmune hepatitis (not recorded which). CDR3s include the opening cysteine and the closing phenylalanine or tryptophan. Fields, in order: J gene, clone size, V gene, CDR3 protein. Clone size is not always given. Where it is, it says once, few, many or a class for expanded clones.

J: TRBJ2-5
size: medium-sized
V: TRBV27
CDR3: CASSFSVGGETQYF

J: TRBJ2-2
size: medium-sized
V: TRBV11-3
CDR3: CASSLDPNTGELFF

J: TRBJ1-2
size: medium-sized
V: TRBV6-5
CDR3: CASSYSQGNYGYTF

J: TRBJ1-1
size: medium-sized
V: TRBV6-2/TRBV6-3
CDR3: CASRYQGMAEAFF

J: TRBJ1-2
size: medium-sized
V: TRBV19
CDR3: CASSIGSGGGGYTF

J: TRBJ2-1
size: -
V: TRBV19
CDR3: CASARYSGPSNNEQFF

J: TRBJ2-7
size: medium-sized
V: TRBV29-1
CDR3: CSVIQAPSYEQYF

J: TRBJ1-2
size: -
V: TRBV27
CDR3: CASSLQGASYGYTF

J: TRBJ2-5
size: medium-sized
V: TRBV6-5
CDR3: CASSYYSGGAGETQYF

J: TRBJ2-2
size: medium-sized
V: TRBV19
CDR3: CASSRGDFTGELFF

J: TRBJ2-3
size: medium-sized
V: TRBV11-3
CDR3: CASSLVKSPSDRGTRQDTQYF

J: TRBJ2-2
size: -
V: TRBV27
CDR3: CASTRGGLSTGELFF